This T cell receptor beta chain was recovered during a study of blood T cell repertoires in COVID-19. Study summary: Sources were T cells, B-cell-depleted T cells, or PBMCs; the material itself was cDNA or gDNA.

Trimming at V came to 4 bases and at J to 11 bases, leaving 13 bases not matched to a gene. Germline-derived CDR1 and CDR2 are MGHDK and SYGVNS. This CDR3 is built from 15 residues. Original processing methods: The authors estimated nucleated cell counts from reference gene primer amplification. Sequenced by immunoSEQ multiplex PCR; TCRdb stores in-frame clones only, minus some. V and J calls and clone size are as listed in that table; D and trimming were resolved from the DNA. The repertoire holds 160,000 or so clones, with 80% as singletons. This receptor was obtained from a man between 65 and 80 years old with active or convalescent COVID-19. The sequencing sample was made of peripheral blood. V is TRBV25-1 and J is TRBJ1-1; 10 bases agree with TRBD1. The CDR3 here is CASSVPGQGKFGAFF. CDR3 DNA sequence: TGTGCCAGCAGTGTCCCGGGACAGGGGAAGTTCGGGGCTTTCTTT.